These 5 T cell receptor beta chains share one sample of origin, sequenced in a study of technical replicates of blood from four donors. Assay used: immunoSEQ multiplex PCR; TCRdb lists only in-frame clones, some missing. The repertoire consists of over 65,000 clones, with 95% to 98% occurring once and the leading ten covering roughly 0.15%. Material: T cells isolated from PBMCs. All receptors come from a human donor in good health.

V and J are TRBV7-3 and TRBJ2-1; D is unclear. V gave up 8 bases and J gave up 2 bases, with 22 bases separating them. The CDR3 is made up of 17 amino acids. Germline values: CDR1 SGHTA, CDR2 FQGTGA. The CDR3 region is CASSPYAARGTYNEQFF. DNA for the CDR3: TGTGCCAGCTCCCCCTATGCGGCCCGAGGAACCTACAATGAGCAGTTCTTC. Looking up the rest from reference TRBV7-3 and TRBJ2-1 gives the full variable domain: GAGVSQTPSNKVTEKGKYVELRCDPISGHTALYWYRQSLGQGPEFLIYFQGTGAADDSGLPNDRFFAVRPEGSVSTLKIQRTERGDSAVYLCASSPYAARGTYNEQFFGPGTRLTVL.

The chain uses TRBV19 and TRBJ2-6; D gene uncertain. Germline V CDR1 and CDR2: LNHDA, SQIVND (reference sequence). The CDR3 contains 14 residues. Trimming cost V 0 bases and J 2 bases, with 2 bases left between them. The DNA for the CDR3 is TGTGCCAGTAGTATAGACGCTGGGGCCAACGTCCTGACTTTC. As protein: CASSIDAGANVLTF.

This chain links TRBV9 with TRBJ2-7; the D gene is possibly TRBD2 (6 bases). The germline gives CDR1 SGDLS, CDR2 YYNGEE. CDR3 length: 15 residues. The V end lost 4 bases, the J end lost 6 bases, and 20 bases lay between the germline ends. CDR3 amino acids: CASSPTGVVFGEQYF. For the CDR3, the DNA is TGTGCCAGCAGCCCCACGGGGGTGGTTTTTGGCGAGCAGTACTTC.

The V call is TRBV7-8, the J call TRBJ2-7; 8 nucleotides align to TRBD2. The germline V gene encodes CDR1 SGHVS and CDR2 FQNEAQ. The J segment lost 3 bases and the V segment lost 5 bases, leaving 9 bases of the junction unmatched. The CDR3 sequence is 15 residues long. The CDR3 DNA reads TGTGCCAGCAGCACGGGGGGGAGTGTGCGCTACGAGCAGTACTTC. This sequence encodes CASSTGGSVRYEQYF.

The genes are TRBV11-2 and TRBJ1-2, with D tentatively TRBD1 (6 bases). V lost 4 bases and J 2 bases, leaving 14 bases between the germline ends. The CDR3 runs to 15 residues. CDR1 is SGHAT, CDR2 FQNNGV, per germline. CDR3 in amino acids: CASSSYRDLNYGYTF. The DNA for the CDR3 is TGTGCCAGCAGCTCCTACAGGGACCTGAACTATGGCTACACCTTC.